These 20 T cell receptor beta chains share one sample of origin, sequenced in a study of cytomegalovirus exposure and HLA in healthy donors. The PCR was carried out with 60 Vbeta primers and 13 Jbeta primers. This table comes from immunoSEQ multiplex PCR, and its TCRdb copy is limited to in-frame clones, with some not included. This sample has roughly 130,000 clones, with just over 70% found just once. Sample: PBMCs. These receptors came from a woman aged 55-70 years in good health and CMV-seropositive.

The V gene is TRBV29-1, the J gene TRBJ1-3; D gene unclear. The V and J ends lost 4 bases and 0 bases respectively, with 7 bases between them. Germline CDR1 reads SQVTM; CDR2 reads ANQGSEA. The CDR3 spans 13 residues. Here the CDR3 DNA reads TGCAGCGTTGCTTTAGACTCTGGAAACACCATATATTTT. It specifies CSVALDSGNTIYF.

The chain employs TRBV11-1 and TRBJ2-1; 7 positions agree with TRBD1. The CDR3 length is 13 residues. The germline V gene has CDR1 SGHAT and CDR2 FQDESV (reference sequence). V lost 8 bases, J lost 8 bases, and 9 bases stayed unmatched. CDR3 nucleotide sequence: TGTGCCAGCTTACCAAGGGGGCAGGATGAGCAGTTCTTC. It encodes CASLPRGQDEQFF.

In nucleotides, the CDR3 is TGCGCCAGCAGCTTGCCCGACTTGTACTCCTACGAGCAGTACTTC. Encoded protein: CASSLPDLYSYEQYF. The J gene is TRBJ2-7, the V gene TRBV5-1; D gene uncertain. The CDR3 covers 15 residues. V was pared by 1 base and J by 0 bases, with 11 bases between. Germline V gives CDR1 SGHRS, CDR2 YFSETQ.

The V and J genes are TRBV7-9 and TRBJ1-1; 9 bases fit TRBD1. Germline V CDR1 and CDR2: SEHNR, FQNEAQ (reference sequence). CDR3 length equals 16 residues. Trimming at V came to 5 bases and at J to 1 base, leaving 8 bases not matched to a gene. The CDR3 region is CASSVHRGLGNTEAFF. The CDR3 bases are TGTGCCAGCAGCGTGCACAGGGGGCTCGGGAACACTGAAGCTTTCTTT.

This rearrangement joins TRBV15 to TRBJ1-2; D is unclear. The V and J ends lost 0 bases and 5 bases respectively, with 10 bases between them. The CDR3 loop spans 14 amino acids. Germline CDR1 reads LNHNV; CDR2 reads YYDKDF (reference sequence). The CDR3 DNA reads TGTGCCACCAGCAGAGATACAAGTGTGTATGGCTACACCTTC. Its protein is CATSRDTSVYGYTF. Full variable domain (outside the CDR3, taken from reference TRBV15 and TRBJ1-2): DAMVIQNPRYQVTQFGKPVTLSCSQTLNHNVMYWYQQKSSQAPKLLFHYYDKDFNNEADTPDNFQSRRPNTSFCFLDIRSPGLGDTAMYLCATSRDTSVYGYTFGSGTRLTVV.

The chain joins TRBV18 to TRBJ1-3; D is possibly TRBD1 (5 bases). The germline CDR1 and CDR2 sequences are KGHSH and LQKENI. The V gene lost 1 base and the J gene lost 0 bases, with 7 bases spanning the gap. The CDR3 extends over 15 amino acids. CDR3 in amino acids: CASSPLGASGNTIYF. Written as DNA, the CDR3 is TGTGCCAGCTCACCACTAGGGGCCTCTGGAAACACCATATATTTT.

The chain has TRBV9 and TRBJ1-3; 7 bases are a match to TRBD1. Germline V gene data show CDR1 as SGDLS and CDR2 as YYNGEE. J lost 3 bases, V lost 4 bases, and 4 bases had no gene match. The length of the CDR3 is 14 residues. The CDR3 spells CASSLRTGGNTIYF. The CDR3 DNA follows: TGTGCCAGCAGCCTCCGGACAGGTGGAAACACCATATATTTT.

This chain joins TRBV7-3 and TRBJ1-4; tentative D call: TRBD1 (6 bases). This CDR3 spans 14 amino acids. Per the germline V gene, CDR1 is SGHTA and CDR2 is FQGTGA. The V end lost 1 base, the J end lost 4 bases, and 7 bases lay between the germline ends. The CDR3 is CASSLRGGNEKLFF. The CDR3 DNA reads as TGTGCCAGCAGCTTAAGAGGGGGTAATGAAAAACTGTTTTTT.

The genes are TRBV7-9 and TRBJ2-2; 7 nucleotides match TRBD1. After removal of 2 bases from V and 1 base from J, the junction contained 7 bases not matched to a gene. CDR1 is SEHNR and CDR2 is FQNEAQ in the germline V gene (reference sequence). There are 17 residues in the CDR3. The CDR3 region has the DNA TGTGCCAGCAGCTTAAGCCGCACAGGGGAGAACACCGGGGAGCTGTTTTTT. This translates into CASSLSRTGENTGELFF.

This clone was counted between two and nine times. The CDR3 loop is CASSPGVGSNQPQHF. DNA for the CDR3: TGTGCCAGCAGCCCAGGGGTGGGCAGCAATCAGCCCCAGCATTTT. The chain joins TRBV9 to TRBJ1-5, with D possibly TRBD1 on 6 matching bases. CDR1 is SGDLS and CDR2 is YYNGEE in the germline V gene. V lost 4 bases and J 1 base, leaving 12 bases between the germline ends. This CDR3 comprises 15 residues.

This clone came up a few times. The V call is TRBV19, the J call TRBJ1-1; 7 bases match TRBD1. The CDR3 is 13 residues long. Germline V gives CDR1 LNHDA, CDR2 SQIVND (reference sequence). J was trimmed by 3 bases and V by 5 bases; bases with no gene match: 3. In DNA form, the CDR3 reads TGTGCCAGTAGTCACAGGGGAGACACTGAAGCTTTCTTT. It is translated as CASSHRGDTEAFF.

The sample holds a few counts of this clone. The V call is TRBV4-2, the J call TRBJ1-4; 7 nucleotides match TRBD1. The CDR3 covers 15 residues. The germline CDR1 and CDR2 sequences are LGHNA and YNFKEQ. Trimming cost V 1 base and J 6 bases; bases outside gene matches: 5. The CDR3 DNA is TGTGCCAGCAGCCAAGGACAGGGCGGGGATGAAAAACTGTTTTTT. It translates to CASSQGQGGDEKLFF.

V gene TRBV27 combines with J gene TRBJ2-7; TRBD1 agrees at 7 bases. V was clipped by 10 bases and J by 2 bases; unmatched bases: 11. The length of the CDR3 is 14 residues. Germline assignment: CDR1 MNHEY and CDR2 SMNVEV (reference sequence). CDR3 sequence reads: CATQQNRGTYEQYF. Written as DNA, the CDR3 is TGTGCCACCCAACAGAACAGGGGAACCTACGAGCAGTACTTC.

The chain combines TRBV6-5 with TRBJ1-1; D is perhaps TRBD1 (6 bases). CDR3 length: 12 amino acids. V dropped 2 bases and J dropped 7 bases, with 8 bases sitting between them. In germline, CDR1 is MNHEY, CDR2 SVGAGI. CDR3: CASSYGGLEAFF. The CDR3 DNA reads TGTGCCAGCAGTTACGGGGGCCTTGAAGCTTTCTTT.

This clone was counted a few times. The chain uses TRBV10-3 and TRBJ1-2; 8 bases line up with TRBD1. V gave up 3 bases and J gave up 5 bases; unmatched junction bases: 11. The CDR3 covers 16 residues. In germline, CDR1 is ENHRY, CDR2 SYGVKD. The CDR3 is CAISDPRDRTTYGYTF. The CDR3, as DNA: TGTGCCATCAGTGACCCCCGGGACAGGACCACGTATGGCTACACCTTC.

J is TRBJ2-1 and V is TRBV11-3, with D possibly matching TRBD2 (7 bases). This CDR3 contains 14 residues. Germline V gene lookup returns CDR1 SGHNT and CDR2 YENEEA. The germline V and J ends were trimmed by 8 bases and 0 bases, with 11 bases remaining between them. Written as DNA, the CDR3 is TGTGCCAGCTCTAGGGGGGGCTCCTACAATGAGCAGTTCTTC. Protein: CASSRGGSYNEQFF.

DNA for the CDR3: TGCGCCAGCAACCGGTGGCAGGGGGAGACCCAGTACTTC. Translating gives CASNRWQGETQYF. The J gene is TRBJ2-5, the V gene TRBV5-1; possibly TRBD1 for D (6 bases). Germline CDR1 reads SGHRS; CDR2 reads YFSETQ. Trimming cost V 6 bases and J 5 bases, with 14 bases left between them. This CDR3 comprises 13 residues.

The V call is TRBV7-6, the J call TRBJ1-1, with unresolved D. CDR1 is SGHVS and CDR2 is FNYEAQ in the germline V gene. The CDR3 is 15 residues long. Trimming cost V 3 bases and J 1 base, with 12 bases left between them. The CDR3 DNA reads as TGTGCCAGCAGCTTGGTCGCTACGGGGAACACTGAAGCTTTCTTT. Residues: CASSLVATGNTEAFF.

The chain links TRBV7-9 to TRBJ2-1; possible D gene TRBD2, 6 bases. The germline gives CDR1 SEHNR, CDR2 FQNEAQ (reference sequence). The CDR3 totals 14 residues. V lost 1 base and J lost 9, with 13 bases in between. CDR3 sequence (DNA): TGTGCCAGCAGCTTAGGGGGAGGAGTTAGTGAGCAGTTCTTC. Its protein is CASSLGGGVSEQFF. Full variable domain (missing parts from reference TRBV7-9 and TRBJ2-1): DTGVSQNPRHKITKRGQNVTFRCDPISEHNRLYWYRQTLGQGPEFLTYFQNEAQLEKSRLLSDRFSAERPKGSFSTLEIQRTEQGDSAMYLCASSLGGGVSEQFFGPGTRLTVL.

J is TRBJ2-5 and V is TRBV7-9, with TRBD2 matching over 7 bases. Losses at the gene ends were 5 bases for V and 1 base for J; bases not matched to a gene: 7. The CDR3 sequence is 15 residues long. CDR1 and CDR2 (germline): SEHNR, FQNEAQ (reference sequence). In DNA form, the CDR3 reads TGTGCCAGCAGCCCCTTCGGGGGGTCCCAAGAGACCCAGTACTTC. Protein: CASSPFGGSQETQYF.